Listed below are T cell receptor beta chains from one sample, sequenced in a study of TIL therapy for anti-PD-1-resistant metastatic lung cancer. Repertoires were generated with immunoSEQ multiplex PCR, while TCRdb's copy carries only in-frame clones and drops some. Among 45,000 to 50,000 clones, 70% to 85% were seen once, and the ten largest hold 5.5% to 6%. The material sequenced was tumor tissue, taken at baseline. Source of these receptors: a person between 30 and 79 years old with non-small cell lung cancer. Both conserved end residues are part of each CDR3. The D gene is left open where the match is weak. Rows give clone size only sometimes, using once, few, many, or a class for an expanded clone.

d_call j_call v_call clone_size cdr3_nt cdr3_aa
. TRBJ2-2 TRBV7-3 . TGTGCCAGCAGGTCTCCAGCGAACACCGGGGAGCTGTTTTTT CASRSPANTGELFF
TRBD1 TRBJ1-4 TRBV5-1 . TGCGCCAGCAGCTTGAAGGGGCCAGGGGGCGAAAAACTGTTTTTT CASSLKGPGGEKLFF
. TRBJ2-7 TRBV19 . TGTGCCAGTAGTGTAGACAGGACGAGCGAGCAGTACTTC CASSVDRTSEQYF
TRBD2 TRBJ2-3 TRBV19 few TGTGCCAGTAACGGCGGGAGATCAGATACGCAGTATTTT CASNGGRSDTQYF
TRBD1 TRBJ1-4 TRBV5-1 . TGCGCCAGCAGTATTAACAGGGGAGGGACTAATGAAAAACTGTTTTTT CASSINRGGTNEKLFF
. TRBJ2-1 TRBV28 . TGTGCCAGCAGTTTTGGGGGGAGCTCCTACAATGAGCAGTTCTTC CASSFGGSSYNEQFF
. TRBJ1-6 TRBV5-1 . TGCGCCAGCAGATCCGGGGATAGCGTGCCCCTCCACTTT CASRSGDSVPLHF
. TRBJ1-1 TRBV19 . TGTGCCAGTAGTACCCCTTGGGGCACTGAAGCTTTCTTT CASSTPWGTEAFF
TRBD1 TRBJ1-4 TRBV19 . TGTGCCAGTAGTACTCGACAGGGAACTAATGAAAAACTGTTTTTT CASSTRQGTNEKLFF
TRBD2 TRBJ2-7 TRBV6-5 . TGTGCCAGCAGTTCCTCCGGGACTAGCGGGGGGAGGGGGCAGTACTTC CASSSSGTSGGRGQYF
. TRBJ1-4 TRBV15 . TGTGCCACCAGCTATGTATCGGAAAAACTGTTTTTT CATSYVSEKLFF
. TRBJ2-3 TRBV10-2 . TGCGCCAGCAGTGACCCCCCCGGGACTGGCCGCGGGCAGTATTTT CASSDPPGTGRGQYF
TRBD1 TRBJ2-7 TRBV5-4 few TGTGCCAGCAGCCGTCGGACAGGGAGCTCCTACGAGCAGTACTTC CASSRRTGSSYEQYF
. TRBJ2-1 TRBV6-5 . TGTGCCAGCAGTTACACGTCTAGCTCCTACAATGAGCAGTTCTTC CASSYTSSSYNEQFF
TRBD2 TRBJ2-3 TRBV10-3 . TGTGCCATCAGTGACCGACTAGCGGGAGGGCCGACACACACAGATACGCAGTATTTT CAISDRLAGGPTHTDTQYF
TRBD1 TRBJ1-4 TRBV19 . TGTGCCAGTAGTATTGTCGGACAGGGAGAGGAAAAACTGTTTTTT CASSIVGQGEEKLFF
. TRBJ1-1 TRBV6-4 . TGTGCCAGCAGTGTTAAGATGAACACTGAAGCTTTCTTT CASSVKMNTEAFF
TRBD2 TRBJ2-1 TRBV9 . TGTGCCAGCAGCGTAGGACTAGCGGGAGTGGCCGCCTACAATGAGCAGTTCTTC CASSVGLAGVAAYNEQFF
. TRBJ1-2 TRBV7-2 . TGTGCCAGCAGCTTAGCGGGGGAGTGGGGTGGCTACACCTTC CASSLAGEWGGYTF
. TRBJ2-1 TRBV19 few TGTGCCAGTGCCTCGACTACCCCACCCAATGAGCAGTTCTTC CASASTTPPNEQFF
. TRBJ2-1 TRBV19 . TGTGCCAGTACAAGCACCAATGAGCAGTTCTTC CASTSTNEQFF
. TRBJ2-6 TRBV7-8 . TGTGCCAGCAGCTTTGCCGGCTACCAAGCCTCTGGGGCCAACGTCCTGACTTTC CASSFAGYQASGANVLTF
. TRBJ2-5 TRBV5-4 . TGTGCCAGCAGCTTGGCCCGGAAGGATGAGACCCAGTACTTC CASSLARKDETQYF
. TRBJ1-2 TRBV14 few TGTGCCAGCAGCCAAGCGGCGGGCGGCTACACCTTC CASSQAAGGYTF
. TRBJ2-3 TRBV7-2 . TGTGCCAGCAGGACCGGGACGGCCAGAGGGGATACGCAGTATTTT CASRTGTARGDTQYF
. TRBJ2-1 TRBV5-6 . TGTGCCAGCAGCTTGGAGCTAGCGAGCAATGAGCAGTTCTTC CASSLELASNEQFF
. TRBJ2-2 TRBV7-8 once TGTGCCAGCAGCTTGCGTGGGGGCACCGGGGAGCTGTTTTTT CASSLRGGTGELFF
. TRBJ1-4 TRBV5-6 . TGTGCCAGCAGCCCGGAAAACGGGGAAAAACTGTTTTTT CASSPENGEKLFF
TRBD1 TRBJ2-1 TRBV5-1 few TGCGCCAGCAGCTTGGTTTCGGGACAGTACAATGAGCAGTTCTTC CASSLVSGQYNEQFF
. TRBJ1-2 TRBV5-1 . TGCGCCAGCAGCTTGGGAGGGGGACTGGGTGGCTACACCTTC CASSLGGGLGGYTF
TRBD1 TRBJ1-1 TRBV5-1 . TGCGCCAGCAGCTTGGAACAGGGGGGGATAACTGAAGCTTTCTTT CASSLEQGGITEAFF
. TRBJ2-7 TRBV7-2 . TGTGCCAGCAGCTTAGGATCCAGCCCGGGCGAGCAGTACTTC CASSLGSSPGEQYF
. TRBJ2-6 TRBV12-5 . TGTGCTAGTGGTTTGTTCCCGGGGACTGGGGCCAACGTCCTGACTTTC CASGLFPGTGANVLTF
. TRBJ2-7 TRBV5-6 . TGTGCCAGCAGCTTTGGACAGGGCGGGGGCGAGCAGTACTTC CASSFGQGGGEQYF
TRBD2 TRBJ2-7 TRBV27 . TGTGCCAGCAGTTCTCAAGCGGGGGGGGCTAGCGTCTACGAGCAGTACTTC CASSSQAGGASVYEQYF
. TRBJ1-1 TRBV7-9 . TGTGCCAGCAGCTTATCCTCTTGGTTGGGCACTGAAGCTTTCTTT CASSLSSWLGTEAFF